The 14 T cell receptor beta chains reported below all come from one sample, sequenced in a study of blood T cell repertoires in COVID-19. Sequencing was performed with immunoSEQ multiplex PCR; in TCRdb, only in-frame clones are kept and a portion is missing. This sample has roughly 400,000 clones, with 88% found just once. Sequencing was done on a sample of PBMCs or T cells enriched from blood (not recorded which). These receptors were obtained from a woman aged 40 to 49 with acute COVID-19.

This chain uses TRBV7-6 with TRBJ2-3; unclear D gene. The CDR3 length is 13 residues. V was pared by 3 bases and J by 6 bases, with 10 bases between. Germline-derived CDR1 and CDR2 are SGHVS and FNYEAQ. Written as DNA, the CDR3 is TGTGCCAGCAGCTTTACGGTCGGGGATACGCAGTATTTT. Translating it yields CASSFTVGDTQYF.

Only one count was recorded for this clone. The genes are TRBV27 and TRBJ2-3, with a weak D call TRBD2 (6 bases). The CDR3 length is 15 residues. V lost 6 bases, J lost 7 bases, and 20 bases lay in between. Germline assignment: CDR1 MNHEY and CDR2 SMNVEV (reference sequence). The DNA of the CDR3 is TGTGCCAGCAGCCTGAGGACTACCGGACGAAATACGCAGTATTTT. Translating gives CASSLRTTGRNTQYF.

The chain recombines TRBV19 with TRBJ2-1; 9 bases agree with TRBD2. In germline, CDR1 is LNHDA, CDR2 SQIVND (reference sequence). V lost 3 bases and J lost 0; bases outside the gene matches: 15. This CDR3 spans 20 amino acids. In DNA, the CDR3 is TGTGCCAGTAGTATTCACGGCCTTAGCGGGGGCTCGAGCTCCTACAATGAGCAGTTCTTC. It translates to CASSIHGLSGGSSSYNEQFF.

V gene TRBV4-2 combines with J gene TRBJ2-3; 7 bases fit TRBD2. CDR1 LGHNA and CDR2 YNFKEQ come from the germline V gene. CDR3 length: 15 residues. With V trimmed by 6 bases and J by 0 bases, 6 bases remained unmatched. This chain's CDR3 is CASRLSGESTDTQYF. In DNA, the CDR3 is TGTGCCAGCAGACTAAGCGGGGAAAGCACAGATACGCAGTATTTT.

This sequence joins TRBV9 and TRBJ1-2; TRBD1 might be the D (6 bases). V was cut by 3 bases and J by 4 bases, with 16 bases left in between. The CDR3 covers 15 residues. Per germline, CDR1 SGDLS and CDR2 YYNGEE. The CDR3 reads CASSGRGWGSYGYTF. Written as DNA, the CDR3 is TGTGCCAGCAGCGGCAGGGGTTGGGGTTCCTATGGCTACACCTTC.

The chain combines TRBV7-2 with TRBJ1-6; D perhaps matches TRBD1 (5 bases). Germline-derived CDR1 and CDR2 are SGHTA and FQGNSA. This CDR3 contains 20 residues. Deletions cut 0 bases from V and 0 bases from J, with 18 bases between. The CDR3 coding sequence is TGTGCCAGCAGCTTAGCACCGGGACTAAAATTAAGCTCCTATAATTCACCCCTCCACTTT. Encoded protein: CASSLAPGLKLSSYNSPLHF.

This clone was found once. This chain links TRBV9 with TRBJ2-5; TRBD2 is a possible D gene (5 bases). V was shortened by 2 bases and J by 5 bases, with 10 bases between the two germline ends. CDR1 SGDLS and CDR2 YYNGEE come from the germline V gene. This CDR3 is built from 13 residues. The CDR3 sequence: CASSVEVRETQYF. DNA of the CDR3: TGTGCCAGCAGCGTGGAGGTTCGGGAGACCCAGTACTTC.

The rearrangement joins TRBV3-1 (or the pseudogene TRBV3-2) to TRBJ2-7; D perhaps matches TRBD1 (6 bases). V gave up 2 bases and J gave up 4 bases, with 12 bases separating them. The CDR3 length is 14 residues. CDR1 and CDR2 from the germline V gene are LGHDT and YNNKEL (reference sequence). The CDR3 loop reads CASSQLGQGYEQYF. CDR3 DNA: TGTGCCAGCAGCCAATTAGGGCAGGGGTACGAGCAGTACTTC.

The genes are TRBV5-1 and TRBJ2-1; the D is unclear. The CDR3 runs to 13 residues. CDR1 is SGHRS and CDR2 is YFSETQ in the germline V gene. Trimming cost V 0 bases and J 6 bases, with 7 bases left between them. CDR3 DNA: TGCGCCAGCAGCTTGGGGCTTGCCAATGAGCAGTTCTTC. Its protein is CASSLGLANEQFF.

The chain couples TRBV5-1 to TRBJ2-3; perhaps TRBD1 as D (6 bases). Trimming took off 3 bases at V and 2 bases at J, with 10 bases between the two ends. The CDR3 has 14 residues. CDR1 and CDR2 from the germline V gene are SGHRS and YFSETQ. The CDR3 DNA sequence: TGCGCCAGCAGCTATTGGGACAACACAGATACGCAGTATTTT. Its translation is CASSYWDNTDTQYF.

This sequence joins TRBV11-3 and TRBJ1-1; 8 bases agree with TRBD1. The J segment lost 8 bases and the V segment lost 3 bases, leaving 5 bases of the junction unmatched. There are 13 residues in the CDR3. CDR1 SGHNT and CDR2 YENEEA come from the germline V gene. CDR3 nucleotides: TGTGCCAGCAGCTTTACGGGACAGGACGAAGCTTTCTTT. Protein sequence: CASSFTGQDEAFF.

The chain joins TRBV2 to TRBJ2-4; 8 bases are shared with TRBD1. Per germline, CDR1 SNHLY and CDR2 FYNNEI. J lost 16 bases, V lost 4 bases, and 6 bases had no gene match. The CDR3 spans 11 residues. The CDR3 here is CASSVDRGCYF. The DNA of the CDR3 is TGTGCCAGCAGTGTCGACAGGGGCTGTTACTTC.

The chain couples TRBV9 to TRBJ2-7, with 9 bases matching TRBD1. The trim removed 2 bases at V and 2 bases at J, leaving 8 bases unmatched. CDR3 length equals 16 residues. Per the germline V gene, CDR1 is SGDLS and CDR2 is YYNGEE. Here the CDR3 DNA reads TGTGCCAGCAGCGTGGGACGGACAGGGGACCCCTACGAGCAGTACTTC. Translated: CASSVGRTGDPYEQYF.

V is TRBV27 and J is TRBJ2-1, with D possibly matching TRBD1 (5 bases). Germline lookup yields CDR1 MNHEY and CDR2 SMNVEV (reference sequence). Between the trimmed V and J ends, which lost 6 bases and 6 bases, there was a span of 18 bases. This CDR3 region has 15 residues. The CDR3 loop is CASRTSLGAFNEQFF. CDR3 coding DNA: TGTGCCAGCAGAACCTCTCTAGGGGCTTTCAATGAGCAGTTCTTC.